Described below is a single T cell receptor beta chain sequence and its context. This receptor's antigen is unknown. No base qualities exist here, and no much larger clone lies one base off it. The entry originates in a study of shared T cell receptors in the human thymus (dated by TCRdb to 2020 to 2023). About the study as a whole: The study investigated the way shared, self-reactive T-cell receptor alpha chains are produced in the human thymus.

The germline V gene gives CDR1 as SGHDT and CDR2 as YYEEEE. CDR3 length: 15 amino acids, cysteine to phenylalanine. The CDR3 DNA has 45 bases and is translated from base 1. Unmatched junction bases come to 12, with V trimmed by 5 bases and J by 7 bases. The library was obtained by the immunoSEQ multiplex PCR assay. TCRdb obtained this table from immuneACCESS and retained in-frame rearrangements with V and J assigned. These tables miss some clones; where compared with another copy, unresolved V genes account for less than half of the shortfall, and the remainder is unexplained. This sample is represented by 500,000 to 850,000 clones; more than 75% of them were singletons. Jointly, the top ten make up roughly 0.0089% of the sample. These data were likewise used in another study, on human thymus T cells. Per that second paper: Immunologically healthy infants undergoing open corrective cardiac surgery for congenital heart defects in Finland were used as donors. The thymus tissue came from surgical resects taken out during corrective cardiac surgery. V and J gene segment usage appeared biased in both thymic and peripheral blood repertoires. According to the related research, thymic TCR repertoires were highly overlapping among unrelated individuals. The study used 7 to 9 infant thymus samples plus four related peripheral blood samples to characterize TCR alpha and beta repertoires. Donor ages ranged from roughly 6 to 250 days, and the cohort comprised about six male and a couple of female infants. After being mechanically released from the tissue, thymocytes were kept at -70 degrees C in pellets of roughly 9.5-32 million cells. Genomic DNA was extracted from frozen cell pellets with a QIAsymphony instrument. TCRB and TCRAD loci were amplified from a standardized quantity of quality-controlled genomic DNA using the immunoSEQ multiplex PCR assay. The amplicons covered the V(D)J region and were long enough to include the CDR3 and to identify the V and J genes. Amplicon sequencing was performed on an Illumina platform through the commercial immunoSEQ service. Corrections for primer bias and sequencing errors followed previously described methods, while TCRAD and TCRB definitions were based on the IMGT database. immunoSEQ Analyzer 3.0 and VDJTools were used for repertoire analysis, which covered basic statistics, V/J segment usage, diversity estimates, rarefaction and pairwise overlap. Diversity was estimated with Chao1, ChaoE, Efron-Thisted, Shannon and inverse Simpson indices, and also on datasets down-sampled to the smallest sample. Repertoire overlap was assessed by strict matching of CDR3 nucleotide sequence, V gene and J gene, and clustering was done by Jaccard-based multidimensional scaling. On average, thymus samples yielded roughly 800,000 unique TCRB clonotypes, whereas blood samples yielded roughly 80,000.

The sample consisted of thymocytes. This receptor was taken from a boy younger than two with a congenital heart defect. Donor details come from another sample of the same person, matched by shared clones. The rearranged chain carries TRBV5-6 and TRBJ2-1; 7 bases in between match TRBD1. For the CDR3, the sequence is CASSFSRGRRNEQFF. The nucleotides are TGTGCCAGCAGTTTTTCTAGGGGGCGCAGGAATGAGCAGTTCTTC.